What follows are 2 T cell receptor beta chains derived from one specimen sequenced in a study of T cell responses to AZD1222 COVID-19 vaccine. The protocol was immunoSEQ multiplex PCR, while the TCRdb copy is restricted to in-frame clones and leaves out a portion. Found here are approximately 150,000 clones, roughly 89% of them singletons; the top ten hold approximately 1%. This material consisted of peripheral blood, taken 28 days after the second AZD1222 dose. All receptors come from an adult who received the AZD1222 COVID-19 vaccine.

The V gene is TRBV27, the J gene TRBJ2-2; possible D gene TRBD1, 5 bases. The CDR3 has 14 residues. The germline V and J ends were trimmed by 3 bases and 3 bases, with 8 bases remaining between them. Per germline, CDR1 MNHEY and CDR2 SMNVEV (reference sequence). In DNA, the CDR3 is TGTGCCAGCAGTTTTAGCAGGGACACCGGGGAGCTGTTTTTT. Translation gives CASSFSRDTGELFF.

The V gene is TRBV7-2, the J gene TRBJ1-1; D gene uncertain. The germline CDR1 and CDR2 sequences are SGHTA and FQGNSA. This CDR3 contains 14 residues. V lost 1 base to trimming and J lost 0 bases, with 6 bases between them. The CDR3 loop reads CASSLEGLNTEAFF. In DNA form, the CDR3 reads TGTGCCAGCAGCTTAGAGGGATTGAACACTGAAGCTTTCTTT.